This paragraph covers one T cell receptor beta chain sequence. The sample originates from a study of cytomegalovirus exposure and HLA in healthy donors. This CDR3 has 16 amino acids. V lost 1 base to trimming and J lost 4 bases, with 11 bases between them. Germline CDR1 is SGHAT and CDR2 is FQNNGV. Some clones are missing from TCRdb's copy, which holds only in-frame ones; the method was immunoSEQ multiplex PCR. This repertoire shows under 200,000 clones, about 80% found once; its top ten account for roughly 7%. Sequencing was done on a sample of PBMCs. The receptor was isolated from a man aged 18 to 30 in good health and CMV-seropositive. The chain links TRBV11-2 to TRBJ2-6; D might be TRBD2 (5 bases). The CDR3 loop reads CASSLASGSGANVLTF. Written as DNA, the CDR3 is TGTGCCAGCAGCTTAGCGTCGGGGTCCGGGGCCAACGTCCTGACTTTC.